The source of this T cell receptor (beta chain) is a study of T cell changes during pregnancy in multiple sclerosis. The repertoire was sequenced with immunoSEQ multiplex PCR; TCRdb's copy has only in-frame clones and lacks some. The repertoire holds about 50,000 clones, around 91% seen once, with approximately 5% in the top ten. Looked up from germline, CDR1 is SGHRS and CDR2 is YFSETQ. There are 14 residues in the CDR3. V was cut by 0 bases and J by 8 bases, with 11 bases left in between. Sequencing used peripheral blood, obtained after pregnancy. The rearrangement uses TRBV5-1 and TRBJ1-4; maybe TRBD1 (6 bases). The TCR sequence derives from a female donor in good health, enrolled as a control in a pregnancy study. The DNA of the CDR3 is TGCGCCAGCAGCTTGGACAGGGCGCGAGAAAAACTGTTTTTT. Translated: CASSLDRAREKLFF. Full variable domain (remainder filled in from reference TRBV5-1 and TRBJ1-4): KAGVTQTPRYLIKTRGQQVTLSCSPISGHRSVSWYQQTPGQGLQFLFEYFSETQRNKGNFPGRFSGRQFSNSRSEMNVSTLELGDSALYLCASSLDRAREKLFFGSGTQLSVL.